The 30 T cell receptor beta chains given below trace back to one sample, sequenced in a study of CD8 T cells in Susac syndrome. An input of roughly 0.45 to 1 ug of RNA was subjected to reverse transcription using random hexamers. From the immunoSEQ multiplex PCR reads, TCRdb called clonotypes with MiXCR, one entry per CDR3 protein. The sample yields around 59,000 distinct CDR3 sequences, approximately 90% seen once. Material for sequencing was CD8+ T cells from PBMCs. Receptor source: a human donor in good health.

The chain combines TRBV4-3 with TRBJ2-1; D is unclear. V was cut by 1 base and J by 5 bases, with 9 bases left in between. CDR1 and CDR2 from the germline V gene are LGHNA and YSLEER. CDR3 size: 14 residues. The CDR3 sequence is CASSQGGVHNEQFF. CDR3 DNA: TGCGCCAGCAGCCAAGGTGGGGTCCACAATGAGCAGTTCTTC.

In the case of this clonotype: A read error may produce the germline difference seen at one junction end. The chain combines TRBV28 with TRBJ1-6; the D is unclear. This CDR3 contains 14 residues. Germline CDR1 and CDR2: MDHEN and SYDVKM. The CDR3 DNA is TGTGCCAGCAGTCCCCGGGCATTTAGATCACCCCTCCGCTTT. The encoded protein is CASSPRAFRSPLRF. The whole variable domain, remainder taken from reference TRBV28 and TRBJ1-6, is DVKVTQSSRYLVKRTGEKVFLECVQDMDHENMFWYRQDPGLGLRLIYFSYDVKMKEKGDIPEGYSVSREKKERFSLILESASTNQTSMYLCASSPRAFRSPLRFGNGTRLTVT.

This chain joins TRBV27 and TRBJ2-1, with 9 bases that match TRBD2. Trimming at V came to 10 bases and at J to 4 bases, leaving 8 bases not matched to a gene. Germline V gene lookup returns CDR1 MNHEY and CDR2 SMNVEV (reference sequence). The CDR3 has 14 residues. The CDR3 DNA is TGTGCCATAGGGGAGCGGGGGGCGTACAATGAGCAGTTCTTC. Protein sequence: CAIGERGAYNEQFF.

This chain joins TRBV20-1 and TRBJ2-7; D gene uncertain. Germline CDR1 DFQATT, CDR2 SNEGSKA (reference sequence). The V and J ends lost 5 bases and 1 base respectively, with 3 bases between them. The CDR3 sequence is 10 residues long. CDR3 in DNA: TGCAGTGCTGGTTCCTACGAGCAGTACTTC. It codes for CSAGSYEQYF.

This chain connects TRBV13 to TRBJ2-3; 15 bases fit TRBD2. The CDR3 covers 18 residues. Per the germline V gene, CDR1 is PRHDT and CDR2 is FYEKMQ (reference sequence). The J segment lost 5 bases and the V segment lost 5 bases, leaving 11 bases of the junction unmatched. The CDR3 sequence is CASSTRTSGGERGDTQYF. DNA for the CDR3: TGTGCCAGCAGCACAAGGACTAGCGGGGGGGAGCGTGGAGATACGCAGTATTTT.

This chain joins TRBV27 and TRBJ2-5; 10 nucleotides line up with TRBD2. V dropped 2 bases and J dropped 3; count of bases not matched to a gene: 9. Germline CDR1 MNHEY, CDR2 SMNVEV (reference sequence). This CDR3 comprises 17 residues. The CDR3 coding sequence is TGTGCCAGCAGTTTAATGGTGCCCGGGACTAGCGAAGAGACCCAGTACTTC. The encoded protein is CASSLMVPGTSEETQYF.

The V call is TRBV12-3 or TRBV12-4, the J call TRBJ2-5, with D perhaps matching TRBD1 or TRBD2 (6 bases each). The CDR3 is made up of 13 amino acids. The germline V and J ends were trimmed by 8 bases and 1 base, with 11 bases remaining between them. CDR3 nucleotide sequence: TGTGCCAGCGTGGGGGGCAGCCAAGAGACCCAGTACTTC. Amino acids: CASVGGSQETQYF.

The gene calls are TRBV11-2 and TRBJ2-2; perhaps TRBD1 as D (6 bases). V was pared by 1 base and J by 3 bases, with 12 bases between. Looked up from germline, CDR1 is SGHAT and CDR2 is FQNNGV. The CDR3 length is 16 residues. CDR3 in DNA: TGTGCCAGCAGCTTAGCCCAGGGGTGGGACACCGGGGAGCTGTTTTTT. Protein: CASSLAQGWDTGELFF.

The V and J genes are TRBV5-4 and TRBJ2-7, with 7 bases matching TRBD1. V was pared by 3 bases and J by 2 bases, with 5 bases of the junction left unmatched. This CDR3 has 14 residues. Looked up from germline, CDR1 is SGHNT and CDR2 is YYREEE (reference sequence). The chain's CDR3 is CASSYGTVPYEQYF. The CDR3 DNA reads as TGTGCCAGCAGCTATGGGACAGTGCCCTACGAGCAGTACTTC.

The chain is built from TRBV14 and TRBJ1-4, with D possibly matching TRBD1 (5 bases). Germline CDR1 reads SGHDN; CDR2 reads FVKESK. The CDR3 covers 20 residues. Deletions cut 1 base from V and 7 bases from J, with 28 bases between. The CDR3 sequence is CASSQAGYAEPLSGGEKLFF. The CDR3 DNA reads TGTGCCAGCAGCCAAGCCGGATACGCGGAACCCTTATCTGGGGGTGAAAAACTGTTTTTT.

The chain is built from TRBV25-1 and TRBJ2-7; tentative D call: TRBD1 (7 bases). The germline V gene encodes CDR1 MGHDK and CDR2 SYGVNS. This CDR3 has 14 residues. Trimming took off 11 bases at V and 7 bases at J, with 24 bases between the two ends. CDR3 in amino acids: CASQGGVWYGEQYF. The CDR3 nucleotides are TGTGCCTCCCAGGGGGGTGTGTGGTATGGGGAGCAGTACTTC.

The V gene is TRBV20-1, the J gene TRBJ2-5, with TRBD1 matching 9 bases. The length of the CDR3 is 18 residues. J was trimmed by 4 bases and V by 0 bases; bases with no gene match: 15. Germline V gene data show CDR1 as DFQATT and CDR2 as SNEGSKA (reference sequence). The CDR3 DNA is TGCAGTGCTAGAGAGGAAGGGGCAAGCGGGACAGGGCTAGAGACCCAGTACTTC. Its protein product is CSAREEGASGTGLETQYF.

The J gene is TRBJ2-3, the V gene TRBV5-4, with no clear D. The CDR3 length is 12 residues. Germline CDR1 and CDR2: SGHNT and YYREEE (reference sequence). The V end was cut by 0 bases, the J end by 11 bases, with 10 bases between. Here the CDR3 reads CASSLDGSRQYF. As DNA, the CDR3 is TGTGCCAGCAGCTTGGACGGCAGCAGGCAGTATTTT.

The chain has TRBV12-3 or TRBV12-4 and TRBJ1-4; D possibly corresponds to TRBD1 (5 bases). The germline V and J ends were trimmed by 2 bases and 7 bases, with 11 bases remaining between them. The CDR3 totals 14 residues. CDR3 DNA sequence: TGTGCCAGCAGTTTATGGGGGGTTAGTGAAAAACTGTTTTTT. Its translation: CASSLWGVSEKLFF.

This chain uses TRBV7-9 with TRBJ2-2; TRBD1 or TRBD2 may be the D gene (5 bases each). Germline V lookup: CDR1 SEHNR, CDR2 FQNEAQ (reference sequence). The CDR3 is 15 amino acids. V was shortened by 5 bases and J by 2 bases, with 12 bases between the two germline ends. The CDR3 is CASSPRDRNTGELFF. The CDR3 DNA reads TGTGCCAGCAGCCCCCGGGACCGCAACACCGGGGAGCTGTTTTTT.

In this sample, this clonotype turned up once. The rearrangement joins TRBV6-2 or TRBV6-3 to TRBJ1-2, with TRBD1 matching 9 bases. In germline, CDR1 is MNHEY, CDR2 SVGEGT. The CDR3 loop spans 18 amino acids. Unmatched junction bases numbered 14, after V lost 1 base and J lost 5 bases. CDR3 nucleotides: TGTGCCAGCAGTTACTGGGGGACAGGGATTACTGCCGGGTATGGCTACACCTTC. This translates into CASSYWGTGITAGYGYTF.

The J gene is TRBJ1-1, the V gene TRBV9, with D tentatively TRBD1 (5 bases). V shed 3 bases and J shed 4 bases, with 10 bases lying between them. This CDR3 contains 13 residues. The V gene's germline CDR1 is SGDLS and CDR2 YYNGEE. CDR3 sequence: CASSADSITEAFF. DNA of the CDR3: TGTGCCAGCAGCGCAGACAGTATCACTGAAGCTTTCTTT.

The chain combines TRBV6-6 with TRBJ1-5; 11 bases are a match to TRBD1. V shed 10 bases and J 7 bases; nucleotides not matched to a gene: 9. The CDR3 is made up of 14 amino acids. The germline CDR1 and CDR2 sequences are MNHNY and SVGAGI (reference sequence). CDR3 bases: TGTGCCACCAGGACAGGGGGCTTTGTACAGCCCCAGCATTTT. It specifies CATRTGGFVQPQHF.

The chain has TRBV7-9 and TRBJ2-1; a possible D gene is TRBD1 (5 bases). The CDR3 is 13 amino acids. V lost 4 bases and J lost 4, with 8 bases in between. Germline values: CDR1 SEHNR, CDR2 FQNEAQ (reference sequence). The CDR3 sequence: CASSSQGYNEQFF. CDR3 DNA: TGTGCCAGCAGCTCGCAGGGTTACAATGAGCAGTTCTTC.

This clonotype has a handful of counts. The V and J genes are TRBV27 and TRBJ2-7; D unresolved. Germline V gives CDR1 MNHEY, CDR2 SMNVEV (reference sequence). V dropped 3 bases and J dropped 4 bases, with 4 bases sitting between them. This CDR3 has 11 residues. CDR3 nucleotide sequence: TGTGCCAGCAGTTTTGGGTACGAGCAGTACTTC. Protein: CASSFGYEQYF.

The chain is built from TRBV19 and TRBJ2-2; a weak D match, TRBD1 (5 bases). Germline V gene data show CDR1 as LNHDA and CDR2 as SQIVND (reference sequence). V was shortened by 3 bases and J by 3 bases, with 11 bases between the two germline ends. CDR3 size: 15 residues. CDR3 amino acids: CASSIRVVDTGELFF. The CDR3 bases are TGTGCCAGTAGTATCAGGGTGGTCGACACCGGGGAGCTGTTTTTT.

This chain joins TRBV20-1 and TRBJ2-5, with 9 bases identical to TRBD1. V lost 7 bases, J lost 7 bases, and 16 bases stayed unmatched. The CDR3 runs to 15 residues. Per the germline V gene, CDR1 is DFQATT and CDR2 is SNEGSKA (reference sequence). In nucleotides, the CDR3 is TGCAGTGAGGACAGGGGCGCATATACAGGGGTGACCCAGTACTTC. It encodes CSEDRGAYTGVTQYF.

The gene calls are TRBV11-3 and TRBJ2-1; D uncertain. V lost 0 bases and J 4 bases, leaving 13 bases between the germline ends. This CDR3 has 16 amino acids. In germline, CDR1 is SGHNT, CDR2 YENEEA. The CDR3 loop is CASSLDRSAGYNEQFF. CDR3 coding DNA: TGTGCCAGCAGCTTAGATCGGAGTGCTGGTTACAATGAGCAGTTCTTC.

The chain uses TRBV5-4 and TRBJ2-5; tentatively, D is TRBD1 (6 bases). CDR3 size: 14 residues. The ends were cut back, 3 bases at V and 5 bases at J, with 14 bases in the middle. CDR1 is SGHNT, CDR2 YYREEE, per germline (reference sequence). This chain's CDR3 is CASSYPGDLETQYF. The CDR3 nucleotides are TGTGCCAGCAGCTACCCAGGGGATCTTGAGACCCAGTACTTC.

The chain recombines TRBV7-2 with TRBJ2-2; 8 nucleotides match TRBD2. The CDR3 length is 14 residues. V gave up 4 bases and J gave up 3 bases; unmatched junction bases: 1. Looked up from germline, CDR1 is SGHTA and CDR2 is FQGNSA. In nucleotides, the CDR3 is TGTGCCAGCAGCTCGGGGGGGTACACCGGGGAGCTGTTTTTT. Protein: CASSSGGYTGELFF.

V is TRBV9 and J is TRBJ2-3; D is possibly TRBD1 (6 bases). The V end lost 4 bases, the J end lost 0 bases, and 18 bases lay between the germline ends. The CDR3 is 17 amino acids. Germline assignment: CDR1 SGDLS and CDR2 YYNGEE. Here the CDR3 DNA reads TGTGCCAGCAGCCCCCGCGGGCAGGGGTTTAGCACAGATACGCAGTATTTT. Amino acids: CASSPRGQGFSTDTQYF.

This chain uses TRBV7-6 with TRBJ2-7; D could derive from TRBD1 or TRBD2 (6 bases each). Germline V gives CDR1 SGHVS, CDR2 FNYEAQ. Trimming left V 4 bases short and J 7 bases short, with 11 bases between. This CDR3 has 12 residues. CDR3 in DNA: TGTGCCAGCAGCTCCAAAGGGGGGGAGCAGTACTTC. It yields the protein CASSSKGGEQYF.

The chain uses TRBV27 and TRBJ2-7, with unresolved D. Per germline, CDR1 MNHEY and CDR2 SMNVEV (reference sequence). Trimming took off 5 bases at V and 1 base at J, with 9 bases between the two ends. The CDR3 has 13 residues. The CDR3, as DNA: TGTGCCAGCAGTCCCAGGTTATCCTACGAGCAGTACTTC. Protein: CASSPRLSYEQYF.

The chain employs TRBV6-5 and TRBJ2-7, with TRBD1 identical over 7 bases. Germline CDR1 and CDR2: MNHEY and SVGAGI. This CDR3 has 14 residues. V shed 6 bases and J 2 bases; nucleotides not matched to a gene: 7. CDR3: CASSPGQAPYEQYF. In DNA, the CDR3 is TGTGCCAGCAGCCCTGGACAGGCCCCCTACGAGCAGTACTTC.

The rearrangement uses TRBV7-6 and TRBJ2-3; possibly TRBD2 for D (7 bases). Trimming cost V 1 base and J 2 bases, with 13 bases left between them. The germline CDR1 and CDR2 sequences are SGHVS and FNYEAQ. CDR3 size: 16 residues. DNA of the CDR3: TGTGCCAGCAGCTTAGGTGCGGGGGCCGTCACAGATACGCAGTATTTT. Encoded protein: CASSLGAGAVTDTQYF.